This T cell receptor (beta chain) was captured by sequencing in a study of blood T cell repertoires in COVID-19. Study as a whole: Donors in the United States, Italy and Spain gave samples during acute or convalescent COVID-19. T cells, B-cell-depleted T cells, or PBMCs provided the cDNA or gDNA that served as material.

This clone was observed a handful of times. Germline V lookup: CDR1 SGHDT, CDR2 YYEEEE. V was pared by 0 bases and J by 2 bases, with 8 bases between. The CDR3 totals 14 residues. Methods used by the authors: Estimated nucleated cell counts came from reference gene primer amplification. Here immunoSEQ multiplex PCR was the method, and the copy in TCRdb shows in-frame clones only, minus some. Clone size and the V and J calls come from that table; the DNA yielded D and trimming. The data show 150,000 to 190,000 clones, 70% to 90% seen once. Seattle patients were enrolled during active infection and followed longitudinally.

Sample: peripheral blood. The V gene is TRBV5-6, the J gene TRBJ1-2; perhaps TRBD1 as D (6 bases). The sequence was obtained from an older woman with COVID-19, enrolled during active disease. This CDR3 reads CASSLGDINYGYTF. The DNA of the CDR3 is TGTGCCAGCAGCTTGGGGGACATAAACTATGGCTACACCTTC.